This TCR beta chain was sequenced in a study of vaccination effects on CD4 cells after COVID-19. Before sequencing, viral peptide pools were used by the ViraFEST assay to expand antigen-specific CD4+ T cells. When less than 13 days of culture had elapsed, CD4+ T cells were isolated. Generated by immunoSEQ multiplex PCR, the TCRdb table keeps only in-frame clones and is missing some. The sample gives 20,000 to 25,000 clones, about three quarters of which show up once; about 10% is in the top ten. Trimming shortened V by 4 bases and J by 0 bases, and 9 bases separated the two germline ends. This CDR3 has 14 amino acids. Germline V gene sequence: CDR1 MNHEY, CDR2 SMNVEV (reference sequence). This clone has just a few counts. What it binds is not known.

The J gene is TRBJ1-1, the V gene TRBV27; D is perhaps TRBD1 (5 bases). This sequence was found in a human donor who received a COVID-19 vaccine. The sequences come from CD4+ T cells from PBMCs cultured with HCoV-229E spike peptides, collected before COVID-19 vaccination. CDR3 loop: CASSYEGLNTEAFF. CDR3 sequence (DNA): TGTGCCAGCAGTTATGAGGGGCTGAACACTGAAGCTTTCTTT.